This T cell receptor beta chain was sequenced in a study of shared clonotypes between healthy human individuals. CDR3 length: 14 amino acids. V was shortened by 10 bases and J by 2 bases, with 14 bases between the two germline ends. CDR1 and CDR2 (germline): LNHDA, SQIVND (reference sequence). Assay used: immunoSEQ multiplex PCR; TCRdb lists only in-frame clones, some missing. The sample includes roughly 1,500,000 clones, approximately 98.5% seen only once; the top ten take under 0.45%. The sequenced sample consisted of naive CD4+ T cells sorted from blood. Subset reported: CD45RA+ positively selected. The chain joins TRBV19 to TRBJ1-4, with D unresolved. This receptor was identified in a young man in good health. CDR3 nucleotide sequence: TGTGCCACCAAACCTACTAGCACTAATGAAAAACTGTTTTTT. It yields the protein CATKPTSTNEKLFF. Using reference TRBV19 and TRBJ1-4 for the parts outside the CDR3, the full variable domain is DGGITQSPKYLFRKEGQNVTLSCEQNLNHDAMYWYRQDPGQGLRLIYYSQIVNDFQKGDIAEGYSVSREKKESFPLTVTSAQKNPTAFYLCATKPTSTNEKLFFGSGTQLSVL.